Following are 21 T cell receptor beta chains from one sample sequenced in a study of blood T cell repertoires in COVID-19. Here immunoSEQ multiplex PCR was the method, and the copy in TCRdb shows in-frame clones only, minus some. This sample yields 65,000 to 85,000 clones, of which more than 70% are seen a single time; 15% to 20% belongs to the top ten. Sequenced input: peripheral blood. The receptors here all came from a human donor in a cohort sampled during active COVID-19.

The V gene is TRBV18, the J gene TRBJ2-7, with TRBD2 matching over 10 bases. This CDR3 has 16 residues. CDR1 is KGHSH, CDR2 LQKENI, per germline. The trim removed 3 bases at V and 3 bases at J, leaving 8 bases unmatched. The CDR3 DNA sequence: TGTGCCAGCTCACCGGGAATAGCGGGAGGCGGCTACGAGCAGTACTTC. Protein: CASSPGIAGGGYEQYF.

The chain joins TRBV2 to TRBJ2-2, with D maybe TRBD1 (6 bases). The ends were cut back, 8 bases at V and 2 bases at J, with 12 bases in the middle. The CDR3 is made up of 14 amino acids. Germline V gene sequence: CDR1 SNHLY, CDR2 FYNNEI. This CDR3 is CASYGQTNTGELFF. CDR3 in DNA: TGTGCCAGCTATGGACAGACTAACACCGGGGAGCTGTTTTTT.

This chain connects TRBV7-6 to TRBJ2-5; the match to TRBD1 covers 8 bases. The germline gives CDR1 SGHVS, CDR2 FNYEAQ. The CDR3 length is 14 residues. Trimming took 6 bases from V and 5 from J; bases not matched to a gene: 8. The CDR3 bases are TGTGCCAGCAGTCGAGACAGGGGAGGCGAGACCCAGTACTTC. It is translated as CASSRDRGGETQYF.

V gene TRBV12-3 or TRBV12-4 combines with J gene TRBJ2-3, with no clear D. The V and J ends lost 6 bases and 6 bases respectively, with 13 bases between them. There are 13 residues in the CDR3. The CDR3 coding sequence is TGTGCCAGCAGGACCTACGAGGCGGATACGCAGTATTTT. This codes for CASRTYEADTQYF.

V usage is TRBV28 and J usage is TRBJ1-4, with 9 bases lining up with TRBD1. Trimming at V came to 5 bases and at J to 3 bases, leaving 7 bases not matched to a gene. The CDR3 spans 16 residues. Germline-derived CDR1 and CDR2 are MDHEN and SYDVKM. The CDR3: CASSAQGARANEKLFF. The DNA for the CDR3 is TGTGCCAGCAGTGCACAGGGGGCGCGGGCTAATGAAAAACTGTTTTTT.

The rearrangement links TRBV3-1 (or the pseudogene TRBV3-2) to TRBJ2-1, with 10 positions matching TRBD1. CDR3 size: 16 residues. In germline, CDR1 is LGHDT, CDR2 YNNKEL (reference sequence). V shed 4 bases, J shed 7 bases, and the junction held 10 bases outside the gene matches. CDR3 in DNA: TGTGCCAGCAGCCCTATTAGACAGGGGGCGGGAAATGAGCAGTTCTTC. It translates to CASSPIRQGAGNEQFF.

This sequence joins TRBV19 and TRBJ2-2, with D possibly being TRBD1 (6 bases). Trimming removed 7 bases from V and 6 bases from J, with 12 bases in between. There are 13 residues in the CDR3. Germline lookup yields CDR1 LNHDA and CDR2 SQIVND (reference sequence). In nucleotides, the CDR3 is TGTGCCAGTACCCCCGACAGGTCCGGGGAGCTGTTTTTT. Protein product: CASTPDRSGELFF. Full variable domain (remainder filled in from reference TRBV19 and TRBJ2-2): DGGITQSPKYLFRKEGQNVTLSCEQNLNHDAMYWYRQDPGQGLRLIYYSQIVNDFQKGDIAEGYSVSREKKESFPLTVTSAQKNPTAFYLCASTPDRSGELFFGEGSRLTVL.

This chain uses TRBV10-2 with TRBJ2-3, with D unresolved. The CDR3 extends over 13 amino acids. Germline V gene lookup returns CDR1 WSHSY and CDR2 SAAADI. The V and J ends lost 2 bases and 3 bases respectively, with 6 bases between them. The CDR3 region has the DNA TGCGCCAGCAGTGAGACCAGGACAGATACGCAGTATTTT. The encoded protein is CASSETRTDTQYF.

The chain carries TRBV7-2 and TRBJ1-1, with D maybe TRBD1 (6 bases). The V end lost 5 bases, the J end lost 0 bases, and 10 bases lay between the germline ends. This CDR3 contains 14 residues. Germline V gives CDR1 SGHTA, CDR2 FQGNSA. The CDR3 loop reads CASSLTGVNTEAFF. In DNA, the CDR3 is TGTGCCAGCAGCCTGACAGGAGTGAACACTGAAGCTTTCTTT. Combining the CDR3 with reference TRBV7-2 and TRBJ1-1 gives the whole variable domain GAGVSQSPSNKVTEKGKDVELRCDPISGHTALYWYRQSLGQGLEFLIYFQGNSAPDKSGLPSDRFSAERTGGSVSTLTIQRTQQEDSAVYLCASSLTGVNTEAFFGQGTRLTVV.

The sample holds one count of this clone. One end of the junction varies from germline; a read error may be responsible. The rearrangement joins TRBV6-2 or TRBV6-3 to TRBJ2-5, with D uncertain. CDR1 and CDR2 from the germline V gene are MNHEY and SVGEGT. The CDR3 is made up of 12 amino acids. DNA for the CDR3: TGTGCCAGCAGTTACTCGAGATTTATCGTGCACTTC. It translates to CASSYSRFIVHF.

The J gene is TRBJ2-7, the V gene TRBV19, with 8 bases fitting TRBD1. Germline V CDR1 and CDR2: LNHDA, SQIVND (reference sequence). V lost 5 bases, J lost 0 bases, and 9 bases stayed unmatched. The CDR3 consists of 16 residues. The CDR3 region is CASSSPGQASSYEQYF. The DNA of the CDR3 is TGTGCCAGTAGTTCCCCGGGACAGGCTTCCTCCTACGAGCAGTACTTC.

V gene TRBV5-3 combines with J gene TRBJ2-6; 10 bases align to TRBD1. TRBV5-3 is classed as an ORF, of uncertain function. This CDR3 is 18 amino acids long. V gave up 3 bases and J gave up 0 bases; unmatched junction bases: 6. CDR3 protein: CARSYPGQGLSGANVLTF. The CDR3 DNA reads as TGTGCCAGAAGCTATCCGGGACAGGGGCTCTCTGGGGCCAACGTCCTGACTTTC.

V usage is TRBV7-9 and J usage is TRBJ1-1; D perhaps matches TRBD1 (5 bases). CDR1 and CDR2 from the germline V gene are SEHNR and FQNEAQ (reference sequence). V lost 8 bases and J lost 1, with 17 bases in between. This CDR3 is built from 15 residues. The CDR3 DNA sequence: TGTGCCAGCGGGGGGACGACAGCATCGAACACTGAAGCTTTCTTT. Translating it yields CASGGTTASNTEAFF.

This sequence joins TRBV10-3 and TRBJ1-5, with 9 nucleotides matching TRBD1. V trimming: 4 bases; J trimming: 4 bases; junction bases outside the gene matches: 8. The CDR3 has 16 residues. Germline loops: CDR1 ENHRY, CDR2 SYGVKD. The CDR3 is CAISAKDRGRNQPQHF. CDR3 coding DNA: TGTGCCATCAGTGCCAAGGACAGGGGAAGGAATCAGCCCCAGCATTTT.

To note about this clone: One junction end does not reproduce the germline sequence, and a read error may be involved. The chain has TRBV3-1 (or the pseudogene TRBV3-2) and TRBJ2-1, with 7 bases aligning to TRBD1. The CDR3 sequence is 15 residues long. Germline V gives CDR1 LGHDT, CDR2 YNNKEL (reference sequence). The CDR3 sequence: CASSEDRVRIDEQFF. CDR3 nucleotide sequence: TGTGCCAGCAGCGAAGACAGGGTTAGAATCGATGAGCAGTTCTTC.

V gene TRBV19 combines with J gene TRBJ1-2, with 8 bases aligning to TRBD1. The trim removed 0 bases at V and 4 bases at J, leaving 4 bases unmatched. This CDR3 is 15 amino acids long. Germline CDR1 LNHDA, CDR2 SQIVND (reference sequence). CDR3 nucleotide sequence: TGTGCCAGTAGTATAGAACGGACAGGGAGCTATGGCTACACCTTC. This codes for CASSIERTGSYGYTF.

This chain joins TRBV15 and TRBJ2-5, with TRBD2 as a possible D gene (6 bases). Per the germline V gene, CDR1 is LNHNV and CDR2 is YYDKDF (reference sequence). Trimming took 0 bases from V and 1 from J, leaving 15 bases between them. The length of the CDR3 is 17 residues. The DNA for the CDR3 is TGTGCCACCAGCAGAGATCGAGTGGCGGGACGCCAAGAGACCCAGTACTTC. Translating gives CATSRDRVAGRQETQYF.

The chain links TRBV29-1 to TRBJ2-1; weak D call: TRBD2 (5 bases). This CDR3 spans 12 amino acids. V was cut by 4 bases and J by 4 bases, with 8 bases left in between. CDR1 SQVTM and CDR2 ANQGSEA come from the germline V gene. CDR3 in amino acids: CSVAGFYNEQFF. CDR3 nucleotide sequence: TGCAGCGTTGCGGGATTTTACAATGAGCAGTTCTTC.

The genes are TRBV6-6 and TRBJ1-2; 7 bases agree with TRBD1. Germline V gene sequence: CDR1 MNHNY, CDR2 SVGAGI (reference sequence). J was trimmed by 4 bases and V by 6 bases; bases with no gene match: 8. This CDR3 contains 14 residues. The CDR3 bases are TGTGCCAGCAGCCCATGGGACAGACGCTATGGCTACACCTTC. Amino acids: CASSPWDRRYGYTF.

The rearrangement uses TRBV7-2 and TRBJ2-1; a possible D gene is TRBD2 (6 bases). V lost 2 bases and J 7 bases, leaving 24 bases between the germline ends. CDR1 is SGHTA and CDR2 is FQGNSA in the germline V gene. CDR3 length: 18 residues. The CDR3 DNA reads TGTGCCAGCAGCTTACGCGGCCAGGCGGGGCCCTCCCAGAATGAGCAGTTCTTC. Translating gives CASSLRGQAGPSQNEQFF.

The rearrangement joins TRBV2 to TRBJ1-2; D remains unclear. This CDR3 contains 12 residues. The germline CDR1 and CDR2 sequences are SNHLY and FYNNEI. Trimming shortened V by 8 bases and J by 8 bases, and 15 bases separated the two germline ends. This CDR3 is CASGMRAEGYTF. CDR3 DNA: TGTGCCAGCGGGATGAGGGCGGAGGGCTACACCTTC.